These 5 T cell receptor beta chains came from one sample sequenced in a study of PD-L1 blockade in urothelial cancer. Profiled with immunoSEQ multiplex PCR; TCRdb holds only in-frame clones, not every one. The table has tens of thousands of clones, roughly 87% seen once. Sequencing was performed on PBMCs, taken around atezolizumab (anti-PD-L1) treatment. The receptors originated from a man aged 65 to 79 with urothelial cancer.

The count of this clone is one. The chain is built from TRBV9 and TRBJ2-1; 9 nucleotides line up with TRBD2. Germline V gene sequence: CDR1 SGDLS, CDR2 YYNGEE. Trimming removed 2 bases from V and 7 bases from J; junction bases left unmatched: 4. This CDR3 spans 14 amino acids. CDR3 sequence: CASSVGTSRNEQFF. DNA of the CDR3: TGTGCCAGCAGCGTCGGGACTAGCAGGAATGAGCAGTTCTTC.

V gene TRBV6-5 combines with J gene TRBJ1-4; D possibly corresponds to TRBD1 (5 bases). The V and J ends lost 0 bases and 8 bases respectively, with 13 bases between them. Germline loops: CDR1 MNHEY, CDR2 SVGAGI. The CDR3 contains 15 residues. In nucleotides, the CDR3 is TGTGCCAGCAGTTACTCGGGAGGGGCGGGAGAAAAACTGTTTTTT. It translates to CASSYSGGAGEKLFF.

This clone was seen a handful of times. The chain carries TRBV5-1 and TRBJ2-6, with TRBD1 matching over 8 bases. Germline CDR1 SGHRS, CDR2 YFSETQ. The CDR3 is 18 residues long. V was pared by 2 bases and J by 4 bases, with 11 bases of the junction left unmatched. Here the CDR3 reads CASSFSGAGTGGANVLTF. The CDR3 DNA reads TGCGCCAGCAGCTTTTCAGGGGCCGGGACAGGAGGGGCCAACGTCCTGACTTTC.

The CDR3 DNA sequence: TGTGCCAGCAGCTTAGTGCAGGGAATGGAGACCCAGTACTTC. As protein: CASSLVQGMETQYF. The chain is built from TRBV7-8 and TRBJ2-5, with a tentative D call TRBD1 (5 bases). CDR1 is SGHVS and CDR2 is FQNEAQ in the germline V gene. There are 14 residues in the CDR3. V was shortened by 1 base and J by 5 bases, with 11 bases between the two germline ends.

The rearrangement uses TRBV7-2 and TRBJ2-3; tentative D call: TRBD1 (6 bases). This CDR3 comprises 13 residues. Germline CDR1 is SGHTA and CDR2 is FQGNSA. V shed 4 bases and J shed 4 bases, with 9 bases lying between them. The CDR3 loop reads CASSSTGPDTQYF. Here the CDR3 DNA reads TGTGCCAGCAGCTCAACAGGGCCAGATACGCAGTATTTT. The full variable domain, completed using reference TRBV7-2 and TRBJ2-3, is GAGVSQSPSNKVTEKGKDVELRCDPISGHTALYWYRQSLGQGLEFLIYFQGNSAPDKSGLPSDRFSAERTGGSVSTLTIQRTQQEDSAVYLCASSSTGPDTQYFGPGTRLTVL.